This T cell receptor beta chain was captured by sequencing in a study of cytomegalovirus exposure and HLA in healthy donors. Background on the study: Unique TCRs numbering roughly 85 million, obtained from HLA-typed donors, made up an early data release. Study-wide results and limits: Follow-up analysis later connected one missense variant in DCLRE1C with trimming of TCR beta V- and J-genes. An ancestry cluster, one associated with Asian ancestry, reportedly showed fewer N-insertions than the approximately 650-donor mean in a later analysis. Segments of the TCR beta V type were, in most cases, productive about 87% or about 30% of the time in an earlier analysis.

Researchers ran the PCR with 60 Vbeta and 13 Jbeta primers. Sequencing was performed with immunoSEQ multiplex PCR; in TCRdb, only in-frame clones are kept and a portion is missing. The table lists roughly 60,000 clones, 75% to 80% of them singletons. Concerning this clone itself: Its antigen remains unknown.

J lost 1 base, V lost 0 bases, and 8 bases had no gene match. CDR3 size: 19 residues. Germline lookup yields CDR1 SGHRS and CDR2 YFSETQ. This sequence joins TRBV5-1 and TRBJ2-6; 9 bases align to TRBD1. This clonotype was obtained from a female donor in good health and CMV-seronegative. The sample consisted of PBMCs. The CDR3 spells CASSLGLGQGLSGANVLTF. The CDR3 DNA follows: TGCGCCAGCAGCTTGGGTCTGGGACAGGGTCTTTCTGGGGCCAACGTCCTGACTTTC.